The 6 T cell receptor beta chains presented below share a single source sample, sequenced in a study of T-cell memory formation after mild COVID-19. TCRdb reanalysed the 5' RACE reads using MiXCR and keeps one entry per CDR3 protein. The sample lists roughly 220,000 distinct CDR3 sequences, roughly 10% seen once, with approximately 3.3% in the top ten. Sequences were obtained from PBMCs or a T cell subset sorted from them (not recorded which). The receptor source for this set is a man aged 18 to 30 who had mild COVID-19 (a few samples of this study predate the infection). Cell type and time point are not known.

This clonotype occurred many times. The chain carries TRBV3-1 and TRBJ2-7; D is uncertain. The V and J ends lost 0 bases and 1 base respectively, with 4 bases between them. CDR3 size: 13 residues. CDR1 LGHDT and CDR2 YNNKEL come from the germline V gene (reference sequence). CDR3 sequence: CASSQDGSYEQYF. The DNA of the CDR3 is TGTGCCAGCAGCCAAGATGGGTCCTACGAGCAGTACTTC.

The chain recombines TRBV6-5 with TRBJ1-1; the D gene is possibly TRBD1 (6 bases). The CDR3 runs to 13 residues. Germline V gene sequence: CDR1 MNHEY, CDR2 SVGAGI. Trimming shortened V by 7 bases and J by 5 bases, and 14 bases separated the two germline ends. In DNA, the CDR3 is TGTGCCAGCACCCGCCCAGGGGAGACTGAAGCTTTCTTT. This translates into CASTRPGETEAFF.

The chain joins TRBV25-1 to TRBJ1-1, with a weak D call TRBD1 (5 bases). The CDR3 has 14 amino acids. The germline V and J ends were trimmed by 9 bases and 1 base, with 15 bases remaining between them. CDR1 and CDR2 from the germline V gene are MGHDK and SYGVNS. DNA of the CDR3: TGTGCCAGTATCCGGAGCGGGGCGAACACTGAAGCTTTCTTT. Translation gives CASIRSGANTEAFF.

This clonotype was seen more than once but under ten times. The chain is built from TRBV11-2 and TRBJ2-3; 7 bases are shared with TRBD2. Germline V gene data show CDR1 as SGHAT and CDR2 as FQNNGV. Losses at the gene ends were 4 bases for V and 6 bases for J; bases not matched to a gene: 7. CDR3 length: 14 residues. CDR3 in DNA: TGTGCCAGCAGCTCCTGGGACTATCGGGATACGCAGTATTTT. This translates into CASSSWDYRDTQYF.

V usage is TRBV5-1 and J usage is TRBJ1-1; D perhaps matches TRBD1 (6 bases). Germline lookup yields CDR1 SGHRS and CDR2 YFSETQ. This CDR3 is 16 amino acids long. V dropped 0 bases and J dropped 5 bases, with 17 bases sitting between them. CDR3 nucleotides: TGCGCCAGCAGCTTGGCCGTAGCGGGGGCAAGGACTGAAGCTTTCTTT. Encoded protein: CASSLAVAGARTEAFF.

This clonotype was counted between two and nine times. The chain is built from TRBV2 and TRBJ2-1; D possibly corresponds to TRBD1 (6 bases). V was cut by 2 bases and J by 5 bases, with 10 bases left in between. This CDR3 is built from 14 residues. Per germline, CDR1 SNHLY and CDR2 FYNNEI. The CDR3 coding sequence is TGTGCCAGCAGTGAACAGGGACAAGACAATGAGCAGTTCTTC. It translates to CASSEQGQDNEQFF.